This T cell receptor beta chain was identified during a study of PD-1 blockade in classical Hodgkin lymphoma. Study outcomes and limitations: It was reported that newly diagnosed patients had less baseline TCR diversity than healthy donors. Diversity similar to that of newly diagnosed patients was seen at baseline in complete responders.

All the patients suffered relapse after autologous stem cell transplantation, and brentuximab vedotin exposure differed. Responses achieved at best were complete response, partial response or progressive disease. Details on this clone: Its antigen is as yet unknown.

CDR1 is LNHDA and CDR2 is SQIVND in the germline V gene (reference sequence). V dropped 5 bases and J dropped 4 bases, with 8 bases sitting between them. The CDR3 consists of 12 residues. Here immunoSEQ multiplex PCR was the method, and the copy in TCRdb shows in-frame clones only, minus some. This repertoire shows around 96,000 clones, around 80% found once; its top ten account for less than 15%. This chain links TRBV19 with TRBJ1-2, with unresolved D. Material: peripheral blood mononuclear cells (PBMCs), obtained at baseline. This clonotype was sampled from a human donor with classical Hodgkin lymphoma. This CDR3 is CASSPHSYGYTF. The CDR3 bases are TGTGCCAGTAGTCCGCACAGCTATGGCTACACCTTC.